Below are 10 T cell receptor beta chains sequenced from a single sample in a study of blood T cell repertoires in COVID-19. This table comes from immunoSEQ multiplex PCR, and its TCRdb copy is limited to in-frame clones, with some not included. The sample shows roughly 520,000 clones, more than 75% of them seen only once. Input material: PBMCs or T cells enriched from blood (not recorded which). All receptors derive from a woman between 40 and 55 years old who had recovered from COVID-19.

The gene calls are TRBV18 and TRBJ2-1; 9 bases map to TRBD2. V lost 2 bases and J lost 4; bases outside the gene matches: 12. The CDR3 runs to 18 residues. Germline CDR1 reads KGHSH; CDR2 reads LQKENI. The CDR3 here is CASSPILPRLAVYNEQFF. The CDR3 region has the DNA TGTGCCAGCTCACCAATCCTTCCCCGACTAGCGGTTTACAATGAGCAGTTCTTC. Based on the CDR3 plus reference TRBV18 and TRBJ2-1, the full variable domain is NAGVMQNPRHLVRRRGQEARLRCSPMKGHSHVYWYRQLPEEGLKFMVYLQKENIIDESGMPKERFSAEFPKEGPSILRIQQVVRGDSAAYFCASSPILPRLAVYNEQFFGPGTRLTVL.

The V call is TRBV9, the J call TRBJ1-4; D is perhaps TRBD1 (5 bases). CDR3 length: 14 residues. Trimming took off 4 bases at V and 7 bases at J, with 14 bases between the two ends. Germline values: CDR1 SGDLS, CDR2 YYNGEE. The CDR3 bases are TGTGCCAGCAGCACCAGGGTTTATCCTGAAAAACTGTTTTTT. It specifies CASSTRVYPEKLFF.

The DNA of the CDR3 is TGTGCCAGCAGTGAAACACAACACCTGCACACTAACTATGGCTACACCTTC. Translation: CASSETQHLHTNYGYTF. This rearrangement joins TRBV6-1 to TRBJ1-2; D unclear. The CDR3 contains 17 residues. Germline CDR1 reads MNHNS; CDR2 reads SASEGT. V lost 2 bases, J lost 0 bases, and 16 bases lay in between.

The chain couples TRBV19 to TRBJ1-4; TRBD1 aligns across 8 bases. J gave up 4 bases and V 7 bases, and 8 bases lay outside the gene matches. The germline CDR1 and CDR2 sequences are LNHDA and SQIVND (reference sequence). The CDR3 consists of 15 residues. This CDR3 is CASTLQTGVNEKLFF. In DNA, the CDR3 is TGTGCCAGTACCCTCCAGACAGGGGTTAATGAAAAACTGTTTTTT.

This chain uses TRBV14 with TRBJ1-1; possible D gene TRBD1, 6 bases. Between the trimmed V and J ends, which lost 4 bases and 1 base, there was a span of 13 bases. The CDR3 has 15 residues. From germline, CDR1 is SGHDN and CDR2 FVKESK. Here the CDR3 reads CASSPVGRGNTEAFF. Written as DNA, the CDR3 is TGTGCCAGCAGCCCCGTCGGCAGGGGGAACACTGAAGCTTTCTTT.

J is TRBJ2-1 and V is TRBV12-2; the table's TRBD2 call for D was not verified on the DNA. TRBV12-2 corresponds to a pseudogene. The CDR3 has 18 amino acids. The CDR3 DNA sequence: TGTGCAAGTCGCTCGGAGTTCGACCAATACGACCCCTACAATGAGCAGTTCTTC. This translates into CASRSEFDQYDPYNEQFF.

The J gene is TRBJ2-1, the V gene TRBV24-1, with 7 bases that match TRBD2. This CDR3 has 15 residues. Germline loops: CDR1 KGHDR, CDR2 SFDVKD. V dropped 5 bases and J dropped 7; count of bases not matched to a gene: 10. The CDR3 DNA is TGTGCCACCAGTGGAAAAACTAGCGAGGCGAATGAGCAGTTCTTC. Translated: CATSGKTSEANEQFF.

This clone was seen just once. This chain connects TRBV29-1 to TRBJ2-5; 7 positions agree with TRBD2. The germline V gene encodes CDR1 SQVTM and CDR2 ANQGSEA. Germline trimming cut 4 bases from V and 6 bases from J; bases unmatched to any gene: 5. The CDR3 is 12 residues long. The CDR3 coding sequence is TGCAGCGTTGGGGGACTATCGCAGACCCAGTACTTC. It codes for CSVGGLSQTQYF.

CDR3 nucleotides: TGTGCCAGCAGCTTCGGACAGGGTAGTTCACCCCTCCACTTT. It yields the protein CASSFGQGSSPLHF. The V gene is TRBV5-8, the J gene TRBJ1-6; 8 bases line up with TRBD1. The junction had 4 bases not matched to a gene; V was cut back by 2 bases and J by 9 bases. Germline CDR1 and CDR2: SGHTS and YDEGEE. This CDR3 region has 14 residues.

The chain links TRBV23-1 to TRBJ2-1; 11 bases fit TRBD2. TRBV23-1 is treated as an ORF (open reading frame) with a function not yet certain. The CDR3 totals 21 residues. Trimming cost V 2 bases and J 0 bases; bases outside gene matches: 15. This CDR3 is CASSQREVRLAGLSSYNEQFF. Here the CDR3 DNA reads TGCGCCAGCAGTCAAAGGGAAGTCAGACTAGCGGGACTTTCCTCCTACAATGAGCAGTTCTTC.